The clone carrying this T cell receptor beta chain is a singleton in its sample. Antigen specificity is unknown. These data are taken from a study of OX40 agonist ivuxolimab in advanced cancers. In the study overall: Patients were infused with ivuxolimab every 2 weeks at 0.01 to 10 mg/kg. General study findings and limits: Low clonal expansion, among the lowest seen, marked partial responders at 0.1-3.0 mg/kg. No antigen was identified for the clonally expanded peripheral T cells.

It was autoimmune disease history or systemic immunosuppression that excluded patients. The repertoire was sequenced with immunoSEQ multiplex PCR; TCRdb's copy has only in-frame clones and lacks some. This sample has fewer than 45,000 clones, with approximately 80% found just once. Sample: CD4+ or CD8+ T cells sorted from blood, taken in a trial of the OX40 agonist ivuxolimab. The receptor was isolated from an adult with an advanced solid tumor such as melanoma, head and neck, liver or kidney cancer.

CDR3 coding DNA: TGTGCCAGCAGCTTGTACAGGTTTTCGCCCCAGCATTTT. Its translation: CASSLYRFSPQHF. The J gene is TRBJ1-5, the V gene TRBV5-6; perhaps TRBD1 as D (5 bases). CDR1 is SGHDT and CDR2 is YYEEEE in the germline V gene. The CDR3 consists of 13 residues. V was pared by 1 base and J by 9 bases, with 11 bases between.